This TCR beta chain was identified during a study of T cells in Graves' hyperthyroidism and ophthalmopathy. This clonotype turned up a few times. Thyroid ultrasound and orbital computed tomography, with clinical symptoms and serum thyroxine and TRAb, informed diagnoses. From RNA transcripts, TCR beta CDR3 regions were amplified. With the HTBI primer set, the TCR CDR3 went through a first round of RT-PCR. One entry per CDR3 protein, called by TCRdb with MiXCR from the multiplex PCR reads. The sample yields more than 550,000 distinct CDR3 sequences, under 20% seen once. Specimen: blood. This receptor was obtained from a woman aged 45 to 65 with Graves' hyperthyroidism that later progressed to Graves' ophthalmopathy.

CDR3 bases: TGTGCCAGCAGTTCCACCCCAGCTACAGGGAACAATCAGCCCCAGCATTTT. Protein: CASSSTPATGNNQPQHF. The chain has TRBV27 and TRBJ1-5, with D possibly being TRBD1 (6 bases). V was shortened by 4 bases and J by 3 bases, with 19 bases between the two germline ends. This CDR3 is 17 amino acids long. Germline CDR1 and CDR2: MNHEY and SMNVEV (reference sequence).